The 28 T cell receptor beta chains below come from one sample, sequenced in a study of cytomegalovirus exposure and HLA in healthy donors (TCRdb year 2017). Receptors were amplified or captured by the immunoSEQ multiplex PCR assay. For the multiplex PCR, a mixture combining 60 forward primers for TCR Vbeta segments and 13 reverse primers for TCR Jbeta segments was used. TCRdb holds this immuneACCESS table with in-frame rearrangements only. Some clones are missing; in checked studies, unresolved V genes explain under half, and the rest has no known cause. This sample holds about 200,000 clones; more than 75% were observed only once. Approximately 0.4% of the sample is in the top ten clones. Sample: PBMCs. The origin of the receptors is a male donor in good health and CMV-seropositive.

DNA for the CDR3: TGTGCCAGCCGGGGACTAGCGGACTACAATGAGCAGTTCTTC. It is translated as CASRGLADYNEQFF. The V and J genes are TRBV27 and TRBJ2-1; 11 bases align to TRBD2. J was trimmed by 3 bases and V by 8 bases; bases with no gene match: 3. The germline CDR1 and CDR2 sequences are MNHEY and SMNVEV (reference sequence). This CDR3 is built from 14 residues.

This clone was counted a few times. The V gene is TRBV4-3, the J gene TRBJ1-2, with no clear D. The germline V gene encodes CDR1 LGHNA and CDR2 YSLEER. The CDR3 consists of 14 residues. Trimming removed 0 bases at V and 4 bases at J, with 9 bases between. The CDR3 region is CASSQDDGLYGYTF. CDR3 DNA sequence: TGCGCCAGCAGCCAAGACGACGGACTCTATGGCTACACCTTC.

The V gene is TRBV5-3, the J gene TRBJ1-1, with 7 bases aligning to TRBD1. TRBV5-3 is an open reading frame, and its role is uncertain. Losses at the gene ends were 4 bases for V and 2 bases for J; bases not matched to a gene: 8. The CDR3 runs to 15 residues. CDR3 protein: CARSTRTGANTEAFF. CDR3 DNA: TGTGCCAGAAGCACCCGGACAGGTGCCAACACTGAAGCTTTCTTT.

V usage is TRBV11-2 and J usage is TRBJ2-1; D call uncertain. Germline CDR1 is SGHAT and CDR2 is FQNNGV. V lost 8 bases and J 11 bases, leaving 19 bases between the germline ends. There are 13 residues in the CDR3. CDR3 in amino acids: CASSPQPATQQFF. CDR3 sequence (DNA): TGTGCCAGCTCCCCCCAGCCCGCGACTCAGCAGTTCTTC.

The chain couples TRBV7-9 to TRBJ2-7; 9 nucleotides match TRBD1. V lost 0 bases, J lost 5 bases, and 5 bases stayed unmatched. Germline CDR1 is SEHNR and CDR2 is FQNEAQ (reference sequence). The length of the CDR3 is 15 residues. CDR3 DNA: TGTGCCAGCAGCTTAGCGCGGGACAGGGCCCACGAGCAGTACTTC. It yields the protein CASSLARDRAHEQYF.

V and J are TRBV2 and TRBJ2-5; D might be TRBD2 (5 bases). In germline, CDR1 is SNHLY, CDR2 FYNNEI. The CDR3 contains 12 residues. The V end was cut by 8 bases, the J end by 5 bases, with 12 bases between. CDR3: CASSGVAETQYF. The CDR3 DNA sequence: TGTGCCAGCTCCGGGGTTGCGGAGACCCAGTACTTC.

V is TRBV25-1 and J is TRBJ1-2; no reliable D call. CDR1 and CDR2 (germline): MGHDK, SYGVNS. Trimming cost V 3 bases and J 8 bases, with 13 bases left between them. CDR3 length equals 13 residues. CDR3 residues: CASSDDPVSGYTF. CDR3 bases: TGTGCCAGCAGTGATGATCCAGTGTCCGGCTACACCTTC.

The chain's CDR3 is CASRRGRTAYNSPLHF. The CDR3 coding sequence is TGTGCCAGCAGGAGAGGGCGGACAGCGTATAATTCACCCCTCCACTTT. This rearrangement joins TRBV28 to TRBJ1-6, with D possibly TRBD1 on 6 matching bases. The germline V and J ends were trimmed by 6 bases and 4 bases, with 16 bases remaining between them. This CDR3 region has 16 residues. Germline CDR1 is MDHEN and CDR2 is SYDVKM.

This clone was seen only a few times. The rearrangement links TRBV13 to TRBJ2-7; no clear D. Trimming left V 5 bases short and J 6 bases short, with 8 bases between. Germline loops: CDR1 PRHDT, CDR2 FYEKMQ (reference sequence). The CDR3 length is 11 residues. CDR3 sequence reads: CASSLSREQYF. The CDR3 region has the DNA TGTGCCAGCAGCCTTAGCCGCGAGCAGTACTTC.

This clone came up a few times. The chain joins TRBV6-5 to TRBJ2-7, with 7 bases identical to TRBD2. Germline trimming cut 1 base from V and 6 bases from J; bases unmatched to any gene: 9. CDR3 length: 15 residues. Germline CDR1 and CDR2: MNHEY and SVGAGI. CDR3 residues: CASSYLREWEGEQYF. CDR3 sequence (DNA): TGTGCCAGCAGTTACTTGCGGGAGTGGGAGGGCGAGCAGTACTTC.

This clone was seen a handful of times. The rearrangement uses TRBV6-1 and TRBJ1-1, with a weak D call TRBD1 (5 bases). The CDR3 is 13 amino acids. Trimming shortened V by 7 bases and J by 3 bases, and 12 bases separated the two germline ends. Germline V lookup: CDR1 MNHNS, CDR2 SASEGT. The CDR3: CASIGGVDTEAFF. CDR3 coding DNA: TGTGCCAGCATCGGGGGGGTAGACACTGAAGCTTTCTTT.

The chain carries TRBV5-1 and TRBJ2-5; 8 nucleotides line up with TRBD2. With 4 bases clipped from V and 5 bases from J, the junction kept 7 bases outside the gene matches. There are 14 residues in the CDR3. Germline lookup yields CDR1 SGHRS and CDR2 YFSETQ. The CDR3 nucleotides read TGCGCCAGCAGCCTCACCGGGACTAGGGAGACCCAGTACTTC. Encoded protein: CASSLTGTRETQYF.

The table lists this clone with a few counts. The V and J genes are TRBV9 and TRBJ2-7, with D perhaps matching TRBD2 (5 bases). The CDR3 has 14 amino acids. The V and J ends lost 0 bases and 5 bases respectively, with 12 bases between them. Germline V gene data show CDR1 as SGDLS and CDR2 as YYNGEE. The CDR3 DNA reads TGTGCCAGCAGCGTAGAAGGTGGAGGTAACGAGCAGTACTTC. Its translation: CASSVEGGGNEQYF.

The rearrangement joins TRBV5-6 to TRBJ2-5, with unresolved D. Germline-derived CDR1 and CDR2 are SGHDT and YYEEEE. Trimming took 3 bases from V and 11 from J, leaving 17 bases between them. CDR3 length equals 13 residues. The CDR3 loop is CASSSVVFPEQYF. In nucleotides, the CDR3 is TGTGCCAGCAGCTCCGTGGTATTCCCTGAGCAGTACTTC.

The rearrangement links TRBV7-6 to TRBJ2-3; 7 positions agree with TRBD2. Germline V gene lookup returns CDR1 SGHVS and CDR2 FNYEAQ. CDR3 length equals 16 residues. Trimming at V came to 1 base and at J to 1 base, leaving 5 bases not matched to a gene. CDR3 DNA: TGTGCCAGCAGCTTAGTGTCCAGCGGGGGCACAGATACGCAGTATTTT. Protein product: CASSLVSSGGTDTQYF.

The chain carries TRBV4-3 and TRBJ1-4; D might be TRBD1 (6 bases). The CDR3 consists of 15 residues. Between the trimmed V and J ends, which lost 4 bases and 0 bases, there was a span of 9 bases. Germline loops: CDR1 LGHNA, CDR2 YSLEER. The CDR3 here is CASSLGQSTNEKLFF. In DNA, the CDR3 is TGCGCCAGCAGCCTTGGACAGTCAACTAATGAAAAACTGTTTTTT.

The V call is TRBV27, the J call TRBJ2-5, with D perhaps matching TRBD1 (6 bases). The J call may be faulty, since TRBJ2-7 better matches the DNA end. This CDR3 comprises 14 residues. Germline CDR1 is MNHEY and CDR2 is SMNVEV (reference sequence). DNA of the CDR3: TGTGCCAGCAGTTTACAGGACAGATCCTACGAGCAGTACTTC. Its protein product is CASSLQDRSYEQYF.

In nucleotides, the CDR3 is TGCGCCAGCAGCTTGGCGGTCGGCAGGGATGCCTATGGCTACACCTTC. Translating gives CASSLAVGRDAYGYTF. The chain employs TRBV5-1 and TRBJ1-2, with D perhaps matching TRBD1 (5 bases). Trimming removed 0 bases from V and 4 bases from J, with 16 bases in between. Germline values: CDR1 SGHRS, CDR2 YFSETQ. The length of the CDR3 is 16 residues. Full variable domain (missing parts from reference TRBV5-1 and TRBJ1-2): KAGVTQTPRYLIKTRGQQVTLSCSPISGHRSVSWYQQTPGQGLQFLFEYFSETQRNKGNFPGRFSGRQFSNSRSEMNVSTLELGDSALYLCASSLAVGRDAYGYTFGSGTRLTVV.

The chain carries TRBV25-1 and TRBJ2-7, with D tentatively TRBD1 (6 bases). The CDR3 length is 14 residues. Trimming removed 4 bases at V and 4 bases at J, with 14 bases between. Germline CDR1 MGHDK, CDR2 SYGVNS. The CDR3 is CASSGTAPAYEQYF. The CDR3 region has the DNA TGTGCCAGCAGTGGGACAGCTCCAGCGTACGAGCAGTACTTC.

The chain has TRBV21-1 and TRBJ2-2; the table calls TRBD1, which could not be checked here. TRBV21-1 is termed a pseudogene. CDR3 length equals 18 residues. CDR3 region: CAITPKTGRGEWPGELFF. CDR3 coding DNA: TGTGCCATCACACCCAAGACAGGAAGGGGCGAGTGGCCCGGGGAGCTGTTTTTT.

The CDR3 loop reads CASNPGLFPYEQYF. The CDR3 nucleotides are TGTGCCAGCAACCCGGGACTGTTCCCCTACGAGCAGTACTTC. The chain has TRBV5-5 and TRBJ2-7; the D gene is possibly TRBD2 (6 bases). Per germline, CDR1 SGHKS and CDR2 YYEKEE (reference sequence). The germline V and J ends were trimmed by 6 bases and 2 bases, with 15 bases remaining between them. The CDR3 covers 14 residues.

This sequence joins TRBV2 and TRBJ2-7; D possibly corresponds to TRBD1 (6 bases). The CDR3 has 13 amino acids. Looked up from germline, CDR1 is SNHLY and CDR2 is FYNNEI. The germline V and J ends were trimmed by 6 bases and 4 bases, with 13 bases remaining between them. This CDR3 reads CASRDSLVYEQYF. DNA of the CDR3: TGTGCCAGCAGGGACAGCCTAGTATACGAGCAGTACTTC.

The chain has TRBV7-3 and TRBJ2-3; 11 nucleotides line up with TRBD2. The trim removed 5 bases at V and 5 bases at J, leaving 3 bases unmatched. The CDR3 runs to 14 residues. CDR1 is SGHTA and CDR2 is FQGTGA in the germline V gene. The CDR3 bases are TGTGCCAGCAGCCGACTAGCGGGGAGAGATACGCAGTATTTT. This translates into CASSRLAGRDTQYF.

With regard to this clone: The junction departs from the called germline gene at one end, perhaps through a read error. The CDR3 reads CASSLTGSSGDTIYF. CDR3 nucleotide sequence: TGTGCCAGCAGTTTAACAGGGAGCTCTGGAGACACCATATATTTT. The chain recombines TRBV27 with TRBJ1-3; D perhaps matches TRBD1 (6 bases). The germline CDR1 and CDR2 sequences are MNHEY and SMNVEV (reference sequence). CDR3 length: 15 residues.

The chain uses TRBV5-1 and TRBJ2-7; 7 bases line up with TRBD1. CDR3 length: 14 amino acids. Germline-derived CDR1 and CDR2 are SGHRS and YFSETQ. V lost 4 bases and J lost 2; bases outside the gene matches: 6. The CDR3 sequence is CASSTSQGAYEQYF. The CDR3 bases are TGCGCCAGCAGCACGTCCCAGGGGGCCTACGAGCAGTACTTC. The full variable domain, with the rest looked up from reference TRBV5-1 and TRBJ2-7, is KAGVTQTPRYLIKTRGQQVTLSCSPISGHRSVSWYQQTPGQGLQFLFEYFSETQRNKGNFPGRFSGRQFSNSRSEMNVSTLELGDSALYLCASSTSQGAYEQYFGPGTRLTVT.

The count of this clone is one. V and J are TRBV25-1 and TRBJ2-7, with 7 bases matching TRBD1. V shed 4 bases, J shed 3 bases, and the junction held 9 bases outside the gene matches. CDR3 size: 15 residues. Germline CDR1 is MGHDK and CDR2 is SYGVNS. The CDR3 loop is CASSGTRGGDYEQYF. The CDR3 bases are TGTGCCAGCAGTGGAACGAGAGGGGGCGACTACGAGCAGTACTTC.

The chain recombines TRBV7-3 with TRBJ2-1; 7 nucleotides line up with TRBD2. This CDR3 region has 17 residues. Germline lookup yields CDR1 SGHTA and CDR2 FQGTGA. V shed 7 bases and J 1 base; nucleotides not matched to a gene: 13. CDR3 DNA sequence: TGTGCCAGCACCGCCCTAGGCGGGAGCTCTTCCTACAATGAGCAGTTCTTC. Protein sequence: CASTALGGSSSYNEQFF.

This chain joins TRBV7-3 and TRBJ2-7, with D maybe TRBD2 (6 bases). Deletions cut 5 bases from V and 4 bases from J, with 21 bases between. CDR1 and CDR2 (germline): SGHTA, FQGTGA. The CDR3 loop spans 16 amino acids. CDR3 loop: CASSLERAGFFYEQYF. CDR3 in DNA: TGTGCCAGCAGCCTCGAGCGGGCGGGTTTTTTTTACGAGCAGTACTTC. Complete variable domain (other parts from reference TRBV7-3 and TRBJ2-7): GAGVSQTPSNKVTEKGKYVELRCDPISGHTALYWYRQSLGQGPEFLIYFQGTGAADDSGLPNDRFFAVRPEGSVSTLKIQRTERGDSAVYLCASSLERAGFFYEQYFGPGTRLTVT.